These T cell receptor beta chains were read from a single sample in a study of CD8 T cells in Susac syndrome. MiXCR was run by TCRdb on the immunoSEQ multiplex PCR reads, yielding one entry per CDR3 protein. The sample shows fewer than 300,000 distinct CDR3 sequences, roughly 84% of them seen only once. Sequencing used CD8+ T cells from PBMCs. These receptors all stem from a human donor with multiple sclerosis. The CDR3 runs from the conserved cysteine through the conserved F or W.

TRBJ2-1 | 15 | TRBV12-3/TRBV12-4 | CASSLASGMGYEQFF
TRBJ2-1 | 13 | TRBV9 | CASSVDRYHEQFF
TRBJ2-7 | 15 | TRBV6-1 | CASSTRLAGVYEQYF
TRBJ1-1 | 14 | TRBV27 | CASSLALPNTEAFF
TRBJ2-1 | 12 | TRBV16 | CASSPGDREQFF
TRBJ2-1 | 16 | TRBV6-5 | CASSYSKREGLTREFF
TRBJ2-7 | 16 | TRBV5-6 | CASSATGREDTYEQYF
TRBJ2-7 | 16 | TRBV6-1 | CASSALWQGARGEQYF
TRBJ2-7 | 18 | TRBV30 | CAWSVTPPGQANFYEQYF
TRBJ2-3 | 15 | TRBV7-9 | CASTKREGGTDTQYF
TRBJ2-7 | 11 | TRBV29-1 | CSVGTFYEQYF
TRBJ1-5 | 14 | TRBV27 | CASSLSWLNQPQHF
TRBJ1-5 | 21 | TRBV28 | CASRNKTIAPDRQGVGQPQHF
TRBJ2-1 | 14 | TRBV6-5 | CASSYSVGPNEQFF
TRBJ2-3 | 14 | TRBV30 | CAWSGGRITDTQYF
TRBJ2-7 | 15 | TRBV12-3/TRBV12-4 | CASSFNGGRLDEQYF
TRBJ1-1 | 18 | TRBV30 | CAWGGVGDQIFMNTEAFF
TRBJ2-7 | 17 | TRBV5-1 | CASSRTGLAGDTHEQYF
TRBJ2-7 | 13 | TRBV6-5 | CASSSRPDYEQYF
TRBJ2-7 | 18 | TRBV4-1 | CASSHRLAGGGPNYEQYF
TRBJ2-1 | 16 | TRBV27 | CASNSGTGLVYNEQFF
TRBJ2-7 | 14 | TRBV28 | CASSLRGTTYEQYF
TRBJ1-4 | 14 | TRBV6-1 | CASRRGQENEKLFF
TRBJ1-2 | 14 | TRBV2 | CASKESGFYYGYTF
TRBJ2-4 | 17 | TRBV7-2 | CASSTRFQGVAKNIQYF
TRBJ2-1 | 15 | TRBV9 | CASSATSGSSNEQFF
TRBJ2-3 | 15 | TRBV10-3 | CAISIRTGKTDTQYF
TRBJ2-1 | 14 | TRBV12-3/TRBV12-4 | CASKGSGTYNEQFF
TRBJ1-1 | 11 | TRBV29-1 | CSVEGREGAFF
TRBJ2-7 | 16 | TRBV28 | CASSPRTGKYSYEQYF
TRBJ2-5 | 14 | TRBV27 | CASSLSRAGETQYF
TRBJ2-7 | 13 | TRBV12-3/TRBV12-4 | CASRSGIRLEQYF
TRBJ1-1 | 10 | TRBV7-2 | CASRVAEAFF
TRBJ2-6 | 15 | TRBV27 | CASTIRGTGANVLTF
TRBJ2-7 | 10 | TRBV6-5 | CASSWPEQYF
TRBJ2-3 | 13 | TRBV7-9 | CASSSLDTDTQYF
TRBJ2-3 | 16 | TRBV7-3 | CASSSGREGLPDTQYF
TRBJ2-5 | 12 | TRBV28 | CASSFRPGAQYF
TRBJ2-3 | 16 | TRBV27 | CASSFQGRAGTDTQYF
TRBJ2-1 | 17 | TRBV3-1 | CASSQEFTGSSYNEQFF
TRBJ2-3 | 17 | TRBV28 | CASSLWGGALMADTQYF
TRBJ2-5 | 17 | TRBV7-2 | CASSLAASGEVGETQYF
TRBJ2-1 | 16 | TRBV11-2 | CASSLGAGAGYNEQFF
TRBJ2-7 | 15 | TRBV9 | CASSSGGSKRNEQYF
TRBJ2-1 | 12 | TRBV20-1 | CSAPGGNNEQFF
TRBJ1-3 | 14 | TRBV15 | CATSRVGQGDTIYF
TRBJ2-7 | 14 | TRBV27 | CASSLIGTDSEQYF
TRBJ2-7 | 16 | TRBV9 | CASGSGVTSSSYEQYF
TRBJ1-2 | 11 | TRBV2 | CANHGGDGYTF
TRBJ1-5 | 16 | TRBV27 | CASSPHRGKDNQPQHF
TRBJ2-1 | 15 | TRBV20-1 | CSASQVGLAADEQFF
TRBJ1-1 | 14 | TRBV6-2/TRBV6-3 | CASSYSTAGTEAFF
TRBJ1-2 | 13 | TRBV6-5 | CASSARAHYGYTF
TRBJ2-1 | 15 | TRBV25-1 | CASSERARSYNEQFF
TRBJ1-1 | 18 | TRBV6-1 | CASSPSPFPEGARTEAFF
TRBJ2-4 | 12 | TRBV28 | CASTQSKNIQYF
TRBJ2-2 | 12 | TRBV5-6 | CASSLAHGELFF